The entry that follows covers one T cell receptor (beta chain) sequence. Its target is not known. The source of the sample is a study of OX40 agonist ivuxolimab in advanced cancers. General study findings and limits: Partial responders at 0.1-3.0 mg/kg had among the lowest clonal expansion. The authors also found low normalized T-cell clonal expansion in some nonresponders.

Patients with autoimmune history or systemic immunosuppression were excluded. Profiled with immunoSEQ multiplex PCR; TCRdb holds only in-frame clones, not every one. The sample has tens of thousands of clones, approximately 89% seen once. This CDR3 is built from 13 residues. Trimming took 0 bases from V and 9 from J, leaving 11 bases between them. Germline V CDR1 and CDR2: SGHAT, FQNNGV. This TCR came from an adult with an advanced solid tumor such as melanoma, head and neck, liver or kidney cancer. The sample consisted of CD4+ or CD8+ T cells sorted from blood, taken in a trial of the OX40 agonist ivuxolimab. The chain carries TRBV11-2 and TRBJ2-5; tentative D call: TRBD2 (7 bases). The CDR3 loop reads CASSLDAGAAQYF. The CDR3 DNA reads as TGTGCCAGCAGCTTAGATGCGGGGGCCGCCCAGTACTTC.